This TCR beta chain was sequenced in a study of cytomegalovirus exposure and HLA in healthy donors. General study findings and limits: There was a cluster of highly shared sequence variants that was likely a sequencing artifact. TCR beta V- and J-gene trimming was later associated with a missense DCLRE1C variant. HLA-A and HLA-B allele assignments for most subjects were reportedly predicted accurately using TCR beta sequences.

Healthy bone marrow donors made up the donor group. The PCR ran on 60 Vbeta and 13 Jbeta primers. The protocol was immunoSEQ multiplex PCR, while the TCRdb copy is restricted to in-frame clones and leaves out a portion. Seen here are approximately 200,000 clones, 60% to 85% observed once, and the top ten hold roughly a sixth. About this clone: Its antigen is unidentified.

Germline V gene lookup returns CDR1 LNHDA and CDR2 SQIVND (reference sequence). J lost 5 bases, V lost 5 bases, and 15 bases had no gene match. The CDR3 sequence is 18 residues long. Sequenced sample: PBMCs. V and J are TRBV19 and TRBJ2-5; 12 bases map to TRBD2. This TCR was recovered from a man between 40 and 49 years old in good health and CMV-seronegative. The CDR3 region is CASSPPPSGGARWETQYF. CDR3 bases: TGTGCCAGTAGTCCCCCTCCTAGCGGGGGGGCCAGGTGGGAGACCCAGTACTTC.